This TCR beta chain was captured in a study of shared clonotypes between healthy human individuals. Study in general: Each donor's CD8 memory used one plate, CD8 naive two, each CD4 subset three.

Worth noting for this clone: No antigen is known for it.

Overall study results and limits: In general, naive subsets displayed greater estimated richness than memory subsets did.

Naive CD8 populations comprised CD45RO-negative cells positively selected for CCR7, excluding terminally differentiated effector memory CD45RA+ cells. Donors, healthy HIV-negative adults, lacked recent acute infections or vaccinations. TCRdb's table, derived via immunoSEQ multiplex PCR, lists solely in-frame clones and lacks some. The data hold roughly 770,000 clones, with approximately 96% observed a single time. The clonotype comes from a man younger than 45 in good health. Sequenced material: naive CD8+ T cells sorted from blood.

CDR3 nucleotides: TGTGCCAGTAACAGGGGTGAAACCGGGGAGCTGTTTTTT. Its translation: CASNRGETGELFF. The chain couples TRBV6-5 to TRBJ2-2, with 7 bases fitting TRBD1. This CDR3 comprises 13 residues. Germline trimming cut 9 bases from V and 5 bases from J; bases unmatched to any gene: 6. Germline values: CDR1 MNHEY, CDR2 SVGAGI.